Shown below are 13 T cell receptor beta chains from a single sample sequenced in a study of CD8+ T cells in alopecia areata (dated by TCRdb to the late 2010s). The method behind the library was the immunoSEQ multiplex PCR assay. RNA was extracted from all samples and reverse transcribed into cDNA, which served as template for TCR sequencing. TCRdb re-hosts the immuneACCESS table, in-frame sequences only. Its copies lack some clones; in the studies checked, an unresolved V gene accounts for under half of them, and the cause for the rest is not known. The sample table shows 64,000 or so clones, and 35% to 55% are seen once. The top ten clones comprise roughly 21% of the sample. Read against the paper, the sample's treatment or condition label means: oral pan-JAK inhibitor, 5-10 mg twice daily. The sample was CD8+ T cells sorted from blood, taken at roughly week 36, from a patient treated with tofacitinib. Receptors were obtained from a human donor with alopecia areata.

This clone has at least ten counts. The chain recombines TRBV15 with TRBJ2-5; 8 positions match TRBD2. The length of the CDR3 is 15 residues. Germline CDR1 LNHNV, CDR2 YYDKDF (reference sequence). V lost 0 bases, J lost 5 bases, and 5 bases stayed unmatched. CDR3 coding DNA: TGTGCCACCAGCAGAGAGGCGGGAGGCGGGGAGACCCAGTACTTC. Translated: CATSREAGGGETQYF.

Concerning this clone: The same CDR3 arises from other DNA sequences in this sample as well. The chain joins TRBV30 to TRBJ2-2, with D unresolved. The CDR3 extends over 10 amino acids. The germline V and J ends were trimmed by 3 bases and 4 bases, with 0 bases remaining between them. The germline V gene encodes CDR1 GTSNPN and CDR2 SVGIG (reference sequence). CDR3 sequence (DNA): TGTGCCTGGAGCACCGGGGAGCTGTTTTTT. It encodes CAWSTGELFF.

In this sample, this clone turned up a few times. CDR3 sequence (DNA): TGCAGCGTACAGGACGGAGATTTGGTAGCTTTCTTT. Translating gives CSVQDGDLVAFF. V and J are TRBV29-1 and TRBJ1-1; D might be TRBD1 (5 bases). The ends were cut back, 6 bases at V and 10 bases at J, with 18 bases in the middle. Germline-derived CDR1 and CDR2 are SQVTM and ANQGSEA. The CDR3 has 12 residues.

The chain carries TRBV29-1 and TRBJ2-1; 8 bases match TRBD2. V shed 3 bases and J 6 bases; nucleotides not matched to a gene: 4. The CDR3 spans 13 residues. The germline gives CDR1 SQVTM, CDR2 ANQGSEA. The CDR3 DNA is TGCAGCGTTGATGGGACTAGAGTCAATGAGCAGTTCTTC. It encodes CSVDGTRVNEQFF.

This clone has more than one count but fewer than ten. The chain recombines TRBV2 with TRBJ2-5, with 8 bases lining up with TRBD1. The CDR3 has 12 amino acids. The V gene's germline CDR1 is SNHLY and CDR2 FYNNEI. V dropped 8 bases and J dropped 5; count of bases not matched to a gene: 4. The DNA for the CDR3 is TGTGCCAGCTCAGGGGGCGATGAGACCCAGTACTTC. It specifies CASSGGDETQYF.

In regard to this clone: The sample carries other DNA sequences with the same CDR3. The J gene is TRBJ2-7, the V gene TRBV29-1; possible D gene TRBD1, 6 bases. CDR3 size: 12 residues. V gave up 1 base and J gave up 2 bases, with 6 bases separating them. The V gene's germline CDR1 is SQVTM and CDR2 ANQGSEA. DNA of the CDR3: TGCAGCGTTGAAGCAGGGGCCTACGAGCAGTACTTC. It is translated as CSVEAGAYEQYF.

This chain uses TRBV6-5 with TRBJ2-1, with D maybe TRBD2 (6 bases). CDR1 is MNHEY and CDR2 is SVGAGI in the germline V gene. The CDR3 is made up of 15 amino acids. Trimming shortened V by 6 bases and J by 0 bases, and 12 bases separated the two germline ends. The CDR3 loop reads CASSLSGNSYNEQFF. The DNA for the CDR3 is TGTGCCAGCAGCCTTAGCGGAAACTCCTACAATGAGCAGTTCTTC.

This clone is a singleton in its sample. CDR3 sequence reads: CASSQGNNQPQHF. DNA for the CDR3: TGTGCCAGCAGTCAGGGGAACAATCAGCCCCAGCATTTT. J is TRBJ1-5 and V is TRBV25-1; D is perhaps TRBD1 (6 bases). The CDR3 has 13 amino acids. Germline CDR1 is MGHDK and CDR2 is SYGVNS. Trimming removed 5 bases at V and 3 bases at J, with 8 bases between.

The chain recombines TRBV4-2 with TRBJ1-2; possible D gene TRBD1, 5 bases. The V end lost 4 bases, the J end lost 2 bases, and 17 bases lay between the germline ends. Germline V lookup: CDR1 LGHNA, CDR2 YNFKEQ. This CDR3 has 16 amino acids. CDR3 bases: TGTGCCAGCAGCCCCGGAGTGGGGGGTTGGAACTATGGCTACACCTTC. Amino acid sequence: CASSPGVGGWNYGYTF.

The genes are TRBV7-3 and TRBJ2-3; D is possibly TRBD1 (6 bases). The CDR3 runs to 15 residues. CDR1 and CDR2 (germline): SGHTA, FQGTGA. V was trimmed by 0 bases and J by 5 bases, leaving 12 bases between them. The CDR3 coding sequence is TGTGCCAGCAGCTTAACTCCGGGACAAAGAGATACGCAGTATTTT. Translation gives CASSLTPGQRDTQYF.

This rearrangement joins TRBV2 to TRBJ1-1, with D unclear. The CDR3 is 14 amino acids. Trimming removed 5 bases at V and 6 bases at J, with 16 bases between. Germline CDR1 reads SNHLY; CDR2 reads FYNNEI. The CDR3: CASSPNYGDAEAFF. The CDR3 bases are TGTGCCAGCAGTCCTAATTACGGTGACGCTGAAGCTTTCTTT.

The gene calls are TRBV4-1 and TRBJ2-7; no definite D call. This CDR3 is built from 16 residues. The ends were cut back, 1 base at V and 3 bases at J, with 16 bases in the middle. Germline assignment: CDR1 MGHRA and CDR2 YSYEKL. The CDR3 DNA follows: TGCGCCAGCAGCCAAGTGCGCACCTATCTATTCTACGAGCAGTACTTC. This translates into CASSQVRTYLFYEQYF.

This clone showed up just a few times. V is TRBV29-1 and J is TRBJ2-2, with D tentatively TRBD2 (5 bases). Per germline, CDR1 SQVTM and CDR2 ANQGSEA. Trimming stripped 4 bases from V and 3 bases from J, with 9 bases between. This CDR3 region has 13 residues. The CDR3 sequence: CSVVAEDTGELFF. CDR3 sequence (DNA): TGCAGCGTTGTTGCGGAGGACACCGGGGAGCTGTTTTTT.